This TCR beta chain was identified in a study of response to subunit inactivated influenza vaccine. One entry per CDR3 protein, called by TCRdb with MiXCR from the RT-PCR reads. The table has about 160,000 distinct CDR3 sequences, approximately 10% seen once. The CDR3 is 13 residues long. Germline-derived CDR1 and CDR2 are SGHTA and FQGNSA. The germline V and J ends were trimmed by 1 base and 5 bases, with 8 bases remaining between them. General study findings and limits: A suggestion made by the authors is that each seasonal influenza vaccination recruits few new T cells.

This clonotype was picked up a small number of times. Its cognate antigen is unknown. The receptor was isolated from a man aged 50-59 years who received an inactivated influenza vaccine. Sequencing used non-naive T cells sorted from PBMCs, obtained roughly 47 days after vaccination. The V call is TRBV7-2, the J call TRBJ2-5; the D is unclear. CDR3 bases: TGTGCCAGCAGCTTAGGCAGCATTGAGACCCAGTACTTC. The encoded protein is CASSLGSIETQYF.